This T cell receptor beta chain was retrieved from a study of CD8 T cells in ankylosing spondylitis. Regarding the study as a whole: Seemingly distinctive of ankylosing spondylitis blood was a TCR beta motif formed by eight highly homologous variants. Reported data indicate significant enrichment of disease-linked clones within matched ankylosing spondylitis synovial fluid.

V dropped 5 bases and J dropped 10; count of bases not matched to a gene: 4. CDR1 DFQATT and CDR2 SNEGSKA come from the germline V gene (reference sequence). This CDR3 spans 11 amino acids. By quantitative 5'-RACE with molecular barcodes, the TCR beta libraries were made. In TCRdb, the 5' RACE reads were re-called with MiXCR into one record per CDR3 protein. This sample has about 540,000 distinct CDR3 sequences, with 10% to 15% found just once. As to this clonotype: Its antigen is not known.

The sequenced sample consisted of blood, either unsorted or a sorted T cell fraction (not recorded which). The source is a male donor with ankylosing spondylitis. V usage is TRBV20-1 and J usage is TRBJ2-1, with 8 positions matching TRBD1. This chain's CDR3 is CSAGQGREQFF. The CDR3 nucleotides are TGCAGTGCTGGACAGGGTAGGGAGCAGTTCTTC.